This T cell receptor beta chain was observed in a study of T cells after yellow fever vaccination (dated by TCRdb to the late 2010s). Turning to the overall study: The SMART-Seq v4 Ultra Low Input RNA kit was used to prepare libraries from fractions with low cell numbers. To follow T-cell clones before and after both primary and booster YFV17D yellow fever vaccination, bulk TCR alpha and beta repertoires underwent longitudinal sequencing. Two healthy male donors, one aged 18 to 30 and one aged 30 to 40 years, made up the cohort. Blood samples were taken at several timepoints before and after primary and secondary immunization, and bulk PBMC replicates and cell subsets were isolated.

For this clonotype: Its antigen specificity is not known. No per-base quality is available; no much larger clone lies one base away.

The full study reports these points: Because the study included only two donors, the extent to which the findings can be generalized is limited. Computational filtering was required because FACS-sorted repertoires could contain abundant contaminating clonotypes from the bulk population. A small share of clonotypes was detected in both CD4 and CD8 compartments, with the overlap likely arising from convergent recombination. The secondary T-cell response was found to be weaker but faster than the primary response, with a peak reached on day 5 rather than on day 15. Most clones expanded after primary vaccination (96% of CD4 and 88% of CD8) were re-detected after the booster, suggesting that broad memory maintenance occurred.

The treatment or condition label corresponds to: live attenuated yellow fever vaccine strain. A standard Ficoll-Paque protocol was used to isolate PBMCs from peripheral blood. CD4 and CD8 T-cell fractions were isolated with Dynabeads CD4 and CD8 positive selection kits. RNA was extracted with TriZol from bulk PBMCs, CD4 and CD8 fractions, and dextramer-positive and dextramer-negative fractions. Sequencing was performed on an Illumina NovaSeq 6000. TCR cDNA was synthesized by 5'RACE template switching, through which a universal primer site and unique molecular identifiers were introduced. Priming of cDNA synthesis was performed from both the TCR alpha and TCR beta constant segments. Library amplification used two PCR steps, and the second PCR step added sample barcodes and sequencing adapters. Libraries were sequenced on Illumina HiSeq 2500 (2x100 bp) or NovaSeq (2x150 bp). In the authors' own workflow: MIGEC was used to demultiplex reads and collapse the reads into UMI consensus sequences, and MiXCR was used for V(D)J alignment. Vaccine-responding clonotypes were defined with edgeR using replicate PBMC samples, requiring FDR below 0.01 and a log2 fold change above 5 up to day 15. Each bulk clonotype received a CD4 or CD8 identity based on whether the sequenced CD4 or CD8 repertoire contained that clonotype at higher abundance. TCRdb itself trimmed the public reads at Q25 with fastp, ran MiXCR and retained productive beta chains. All rows with the same CDR3 protein become a single entry with the most common DNA and genes. The V and J calls reflect TCRdb's pipeline rather than the authors' work. The sample includes about 300,000 distinct CDR3 sequences, with 8.7% observed a single time. About 3% of the sample comes from the top ten.

The CDR3 goes from the cysteine to the phenylalanine over 20 residues. The read is trimmed to its CDR3 DNA, 60 bases read in frame from base 1. According to the germline V gene, CDR1 reads MNHEY and CDR2 reads SVGEGT. V gives up 4 bases and J gives up 0 bases, and the segment between their germline ends measures 22 bases. This material consisted of CD4+ T cells sorted from PBMCs, taken 5 days after the yellow fever booster vaccination. The sequence derives from a man aged 18 to 29 who received the YFV17D yellow fever vaccine. Rearrangement joined TRBV6-2 or TRBV6-3 to TRBJ2-6, and the D gene may be TRBD1, 5 bases matching. CDR3 region: CASSFPTHDSPHSGANVLTF. The DNA sequence reads TGTGCCAGCAGTTTCCCGACTCATGACAGTCCACACTCTGGGGCCAACGTCCTGACTTTC.